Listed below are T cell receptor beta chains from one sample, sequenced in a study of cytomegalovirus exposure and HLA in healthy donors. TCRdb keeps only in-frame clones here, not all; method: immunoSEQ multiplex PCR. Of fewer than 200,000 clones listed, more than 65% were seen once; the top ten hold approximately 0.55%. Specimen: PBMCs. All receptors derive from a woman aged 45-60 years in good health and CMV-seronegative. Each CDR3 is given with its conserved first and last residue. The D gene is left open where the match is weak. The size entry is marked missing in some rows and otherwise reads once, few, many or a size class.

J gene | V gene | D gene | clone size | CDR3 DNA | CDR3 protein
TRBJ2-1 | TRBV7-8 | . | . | TGTGCCAGCAACCCGAGCTTAGGGTATTCGGGAGTCAATGAGCAGTTCTTC | CASNPSLGYSGVNEQFF
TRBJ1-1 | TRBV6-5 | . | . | TGTGCCAGCACAAGAACAGGGATAACTGAAGCTTTCTTT | CASTRTGITEAFF
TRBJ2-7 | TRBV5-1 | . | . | TGCGCCAGCATGGACAACTACGAGCAGTACTTC | CASMDNYEQYF
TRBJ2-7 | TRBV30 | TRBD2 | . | TGTGCCTGGACCTCGGGACTAGCGGGAGAAGAGCAGTACTTC | CAWTSGLAGEEQYF
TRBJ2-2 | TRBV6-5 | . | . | TGTGCCAGCAGTTACTCATCAGGGGACACCGGGGAGCTGTTTTTT | CASSYSSGDTGELFF
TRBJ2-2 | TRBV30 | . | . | TGTGCCTGGAGGATGACTAGACACACCGGGGAGCTGTTTTTT | CAWRMTRHTGELFF
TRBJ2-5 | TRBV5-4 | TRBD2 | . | TGTGCCAGCAGCTTGGTCGGGACTAGGTCGGAGACCCAGTACTTC | CASSLVGTRSETQYF
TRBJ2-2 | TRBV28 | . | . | TGTGCCAGCAGTTTGGACAGTAACACCGGGGAGCTGTTTTTT | CASSLDSNTGELFF
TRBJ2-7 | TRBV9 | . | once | TGTGCCAGCAGCGTTGGGGACTCGACTTACGAGCAGTACTTC | CASSVGDSTYEQYF
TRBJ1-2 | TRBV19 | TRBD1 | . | TGTGCCAGTAGTCCGCAGGGACAGGGGCGCGGGTATGGCTGCACCTTC | CASSPQGQGRGYGCTF
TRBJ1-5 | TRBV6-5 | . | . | TGTGCCAGCAGTTACTCTTTAAATCAGCCCCAGCATTTT | CASSYSLNQPQHF
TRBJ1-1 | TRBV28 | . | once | TGTGCCAGCAAACCCCGGGCGGGGGAAGCTTTCTTT | CASKPRAGEAFF
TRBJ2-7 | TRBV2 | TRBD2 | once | TGTGCCAGCAGTGATCTGACTAGCGGGAACTACGAGCAGTACTTC | CASSDLTSGNYEQYF
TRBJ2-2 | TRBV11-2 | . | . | TGTGCCAGCAGCCCCAAACAGCCTCAGGTCGGGGAGCTGTTTTTT | CASSPKQPQVGELFF
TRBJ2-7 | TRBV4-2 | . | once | TGTGCCAGCAGCCCCAGCGGCTCAACCCGCGAGCAGTACTTC | CASSPSGSTREQYF
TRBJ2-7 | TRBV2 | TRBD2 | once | TGTGCCAGCAGTCTCGGACTAGCCTACGAGCAGTACTTC | CASSLGLAYEQYF
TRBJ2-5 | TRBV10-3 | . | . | TGTGCCATCAATTCAGGGTCGGGAGAGACCCAGTACTTC | CAINSGSGETQYF
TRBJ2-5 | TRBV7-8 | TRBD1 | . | TGTGCCAGCAGCTTAGCGCCGTCAGGGGGCCAAGAGACCCAGTACTTC | CASSLAPSGGQETQYF
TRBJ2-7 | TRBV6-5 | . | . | TGTGCCAGCAGTTACGGACACACGGGAGAGTACGAGCAGTACTTC | CASSYGHTGEYEQYF
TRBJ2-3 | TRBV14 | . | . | TGTGCCAGCAGCCCGACTAGAAACACAGATACGCAGTATTTT | CASSPTRNTDTQYF
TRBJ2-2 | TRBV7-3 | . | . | TGTGCCAGCGGGACTGGCGGGGAGCTGTTTTTT | CASGTGGELFF
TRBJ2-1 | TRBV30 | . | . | TGTGCCTGGAGTGTACGGTTCAATGAGCAGTTCTTC | CAWSVRFNEQFF
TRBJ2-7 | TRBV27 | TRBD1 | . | TGTGCCAGCAGTCCTCTAGCCGGGACAGCCCCCTACGAGCAGTACTTC | CASSPLAGTAPYEQYF
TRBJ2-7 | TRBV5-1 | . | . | TGCGCCAGCAGCTTGGGGGGAGTTGAGTACGAGCAGTACTTC | CASSLGGVEYEQYF
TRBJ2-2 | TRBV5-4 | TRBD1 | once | TGTGCCAGCACCCTGACAGGGGTAACCGGGGAGCTGTTTTTT | CASTLTGVTGELFF
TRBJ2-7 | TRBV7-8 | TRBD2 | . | TGTGCCAGCAGCTTGGCGGGGGGCTCCTACGAGCAGTACTTC | CASSLAGGSYEQYF
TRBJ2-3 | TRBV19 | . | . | TGTGCCAGTAGGACGACTAGACGTGGTGATACGCAGTATTTT | CASRTTRRGDTQYF
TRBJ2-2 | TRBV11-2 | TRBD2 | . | TGTGCCAGCAGCTTGTTCGCTAGCGGGTCGTTCGGGGAGCTGTTTTTT | CASSLFASGSFGELFF
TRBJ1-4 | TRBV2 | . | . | TGTGCCAGCAAAGGCCGATTGGACAGTAATGAAAAACTGTTTTTT | CASKGRLDSNEKLFF
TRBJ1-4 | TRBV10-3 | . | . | TGTGCCATCAGTGAAAGATTTCTATCAGGGACTAATGAAAAACTGTTTTTT | CAISERFLSGTNEKLFF
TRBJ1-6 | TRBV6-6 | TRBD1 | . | TGTGCCAGCAGGGACAGGGGTGATAATTCACCCCTCCACTTT | CASRDRGDNSPLHF
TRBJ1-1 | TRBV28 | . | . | TGTGCCAGCAGTTTATTTGAGGGAGCTTTCTTT | CASSLFEGAFF
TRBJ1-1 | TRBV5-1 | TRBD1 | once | TGCGCCAGCAGCTCCACCGGGACAGGAATCACTGAAGCTTTCTTT | CASSSTGTGITEAFF
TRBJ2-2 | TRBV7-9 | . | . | TGTGCCAGCAGCCAATCCACCGGGGAGCTGTTTTTT | CASSQSTGELFF
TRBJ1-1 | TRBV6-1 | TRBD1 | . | TGTGCCAGCAGTGAAGGGGCAGGGGGCTCGAACACTGAAGCTTTCTTT | CASSEGAGGSNTEAFF
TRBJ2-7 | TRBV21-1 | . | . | TGTGCCAGCAGCAGGCTTAGCGGAACTCCCTACGAGCAGTACTTC | CASSRLSGTPYEQYF
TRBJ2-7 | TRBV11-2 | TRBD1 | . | TGTGCCAGCAGCCCCCTGACAGGGGCTTACGAGCAGTACTTC | CASSPLTGAYEQYF
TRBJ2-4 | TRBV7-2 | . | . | TGTGCCAGCGCCTTGGGGCTAGCCAAAAACATTCAGTACTTC | CASALGLAKNIQYF
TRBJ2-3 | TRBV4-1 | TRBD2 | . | TGCGCCAGCAGCCAAGCGCTAGCGGGGAGCACAGATACGCAGTATTTT | CASSQALAGSTDTQYF
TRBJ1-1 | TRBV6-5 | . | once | TGTGCCAGCAGTTACTCTCCACAGACCAAAGCTTTCTTT | CASSYSPQTKAFF
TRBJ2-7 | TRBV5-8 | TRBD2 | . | TGTGCCAGCAGCTTGGATCAGCGGGGGGTAGAGCAGTACTTC | CASSLDQRGVEQYF
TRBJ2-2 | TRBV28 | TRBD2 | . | TGTGCCAGCAGCCTCCCGGGGGGGCGAACCGGGGAGCTGTTTTTT | CASSLPGGRTGELFF
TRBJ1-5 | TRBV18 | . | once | TGTGCCAGCTCACCATCCAACAACCCGGGTCGTCATCAGCCCCAGCATTTT | CASSPSNNPGRHQPQHF
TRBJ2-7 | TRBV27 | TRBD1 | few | TGTGCCAGCAGCGTAGACAGGGGGGATAACGAGCAGTACTTC | CASSVDRGDNEQYF
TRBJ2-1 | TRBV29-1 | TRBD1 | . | TGCAGCGTTCCAACGGGACAGCTGTACAATGAGCAGTTCTTC | CSVPTGQLYNEQFF
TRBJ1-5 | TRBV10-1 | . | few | TGCGCCAGCAGTCCAGGGAGGGATCAGCCCCAGCATTTT | CASSPGRDQPQHF